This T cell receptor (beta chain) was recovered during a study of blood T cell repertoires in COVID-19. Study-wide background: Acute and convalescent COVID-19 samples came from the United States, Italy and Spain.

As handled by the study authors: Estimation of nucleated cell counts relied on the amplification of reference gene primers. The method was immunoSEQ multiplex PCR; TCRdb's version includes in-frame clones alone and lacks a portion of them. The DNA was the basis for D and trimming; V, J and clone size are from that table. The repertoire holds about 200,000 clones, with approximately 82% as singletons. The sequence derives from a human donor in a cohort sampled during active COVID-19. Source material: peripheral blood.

The CDR3 is CASSLAFGQSGNTIYF. The CDR3 nucleotides are TGTGCCAGCAGCTTGGCTTTCGGACAGTCTGGAAACACCATATATTTT. The chain couples TRBV5-4 to TRBJ1-3, with D tentatively TRBD1 (6 bases). The CDR3 contains 16 residues. Trimming shortened V by 0 bases and J by 1 base, and 11 bases separated the two germline ends. From germline, CDR1 is SGHNT and CDR2 YYREEE (reference sequence).